This T cell receptor (beta chain) was profiled in a study of T cell responses to AZD1222 COVID-19 vaccine. Sequencing used immunoSEQ multiplex PCR; TCRdb keeps in-frame clones, though not all of them. The profile shows some 110,000 clones, 90% of them singletons. CDR1 LNHDA and CDR2 SQIVND come from the germline V gene (reference sequence). The CDR3 contains 14 residues. The J segment lost 0 bases and the V segment lost 7 bases, leaving 2 bases of the junction unmatched. The specimen was peripheral blood, collected 28 days after the second AZD1222 dose. V usage is TRBV19 and J usage is TRBJ2-1; 8 nucleotides agree with TRBD2. The receptor's source is an adult who received the AZD1222 COVID-19 vaccine. The CDR3 DNA reads as TGTGCCAGTAACCGGGGGGGCTCCTACAATGAGCAGTTCTTC. Amino acid sequence: CASNRGGSYNEQFF.